The clone carrying this T cell receptor (beta chain) was seen repeatedly, ten times or more. The antigen is undetermined. The TCRbeta library was prepared with unique molecular identifiers. MiXCR was run by TCRdb on the PCR reads, yielding one entry per CDR3 protein. The sample gives around 700,000 distinct CDR3 sequences, roughly 13% of which show up once; about 0.77% is in the top ten. This record belongs to a study of T-cell reconstitution after alpha-beta-depleted transplantation in children. Trimming cost V 6 bases and J 5 bases, with 11 bases left between them. Germline V gives CDR1 DFQATT, CDR2 SNEGSKA (reference sequence). There are 11 residues in the CDR3. Study-wide points: About two months after transplant, alpha-beta T cells reportedly came from several hundred expanded graft clones. Surviving recipient T cells and thymic progenitors underlay high day-60 TCRbeta diversity in some patients. A year post-transplant, T-cell counts and diversity derived mostly from newly produced T cells.

This specimen was PBMCs, taken before TCRalphabeta/CD19-depleted stem cell transplant. This clonotype was sampled from a girl aged 2 to 9 with congenital amegakaryocytic thrombocytopenia, due to receive a stem cell transplant. V usage is TRBV20-1 and J usage is TRBJ2-7; D unclear. Here the CDR3 reads CSATDRHEQYF. The DNA of the CDR3 is TGCAGTGCAACAGACCGCCACGAGCAGTACTTC.